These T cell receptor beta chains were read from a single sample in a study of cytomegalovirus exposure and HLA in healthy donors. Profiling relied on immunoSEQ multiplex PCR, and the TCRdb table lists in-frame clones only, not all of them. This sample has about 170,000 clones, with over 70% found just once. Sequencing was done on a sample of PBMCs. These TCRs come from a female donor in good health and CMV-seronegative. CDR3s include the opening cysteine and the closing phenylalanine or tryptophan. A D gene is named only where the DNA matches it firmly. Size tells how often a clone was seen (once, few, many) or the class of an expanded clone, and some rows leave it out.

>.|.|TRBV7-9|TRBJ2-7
CASSPGRERSYEQYF
TGTGCCAGCAGCCCCGGGAGAGAGAGGTCCTACGAGCAGTACTTC
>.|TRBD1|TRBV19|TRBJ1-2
CASSTGTGNYGYTF
TGTGCCAGTAGCACAGGGACAGGGAACTATGGCTACACCTTC
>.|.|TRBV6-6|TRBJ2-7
CASSLSDSYGQYF
TGTGCCAGCAGTCTGTCTGACAGTTACGGGCAGTACTTC
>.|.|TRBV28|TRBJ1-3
CASSLLGGGNTIYF
TGTGCCAGCAGTTTACTCGGGGGAGGGAACACCATATATTTT
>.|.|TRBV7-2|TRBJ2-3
CASSLGGLVADTQYF
TGTGCCAGCAGCTTAGGGGGGCTAGTTGCAGATACGCAGTATTTT
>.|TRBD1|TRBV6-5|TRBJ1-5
CASSRDRGHNQPQHF
TGTGCCAGCAGCCGGGACAGGGGGCACAATCAGCCCCAGCATTTT
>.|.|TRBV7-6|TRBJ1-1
CASSLDISGTEAFF
TGTGCCAGCAGCTTAGATATATCGGGCACTGAAGCTTTCTTT
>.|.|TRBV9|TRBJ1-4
CASSVGTSPEEKLFF
TGTGCCAGCAGCGTAGGGACATCCCCGGAGGAAAAACTGTTTTTT
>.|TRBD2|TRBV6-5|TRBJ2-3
CASSQTSATTDTQYF
TGTGCCAGCAGTCAAACTAGCGCAACCACAGATACGCAGTATTTT
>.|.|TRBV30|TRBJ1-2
CAWSKARLGEGYTF
TGTGCCTGGAGTAAGGCCAGGCTAGGGGAAGGCTACACCTTC
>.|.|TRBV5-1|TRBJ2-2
CASSFRGTGELFF
TGCGCCAGCAGCTTCCGGGGGACCGGGGAGCTGTTTTTT
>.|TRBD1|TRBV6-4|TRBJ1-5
CASSAEQGGQPQHF
TGTGCCAGCAGTGCGGAACAGGGGGGTCAGCCCCAGCATTTT
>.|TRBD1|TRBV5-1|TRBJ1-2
CASSPWTGGWYGYTF
TGCGCCAGCAGCCCATGGACAGGGGGCTGGTATGGCTACACCTTC
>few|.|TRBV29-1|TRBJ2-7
CSAYLSDEQYF
TGCAGCGCTTACCTCAGCGACGAGCAGTACTTC
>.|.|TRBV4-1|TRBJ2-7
CASSQDPGHSYEQYF
TGCGCCAGCAGCCAAGATCCTGGGCACTCCTACGAGCAGTACTTC
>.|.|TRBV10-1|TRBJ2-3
CASSESGTDTQYF
TGCGCCAGCAGTGAGAGCGGGACAGATACGCAGTATTTT
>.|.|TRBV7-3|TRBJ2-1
CASSLQGAARDNEQFF
TGTGCCAGCAGCTTACAAGGGGCCGCCCGCGACAATGAGCAGTTCTTC
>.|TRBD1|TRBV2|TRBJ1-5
CASSSEQGYSNQPQHF
TGTGCCAGCAGCTCCGAACAGGGGTATAGCAATCAGCCCCAGCATTTT
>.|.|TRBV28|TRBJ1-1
CASSSGHWGGNTEAFF
TGTGCCAGCAGTTCCGGACACTGGGGAGGTAACACTGAAGCTTTCTTT
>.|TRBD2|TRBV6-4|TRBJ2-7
CASSERGGGAYEQYF
TGTGCCAGCAGCGAAAGGGGCGGGGGGGCCTACGAGCAGTACTTC
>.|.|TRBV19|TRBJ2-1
CASSISVRLDEQFF
TGTGCCAGTAGTATATCTGTCAGATTGGATGAGCAGTTCTTC
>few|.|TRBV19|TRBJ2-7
CASSTLPSGGWDEQYF
TGTGCCAGTAGTACCCTGCCTTCGGGCGGGTGGGACGAGCAGTACTTC
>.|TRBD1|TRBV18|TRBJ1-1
CASSPSNPGQYTEAFF
TGTGCCAGCTCACCGTCCAATCCGGGACAGTACACTGAAGCTTTCTTT
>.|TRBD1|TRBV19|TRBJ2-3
CASGETGGTDTQYF
TGTGCCAGTGGGGAGACAGGGGGGACAGATACGCAGTATTTT
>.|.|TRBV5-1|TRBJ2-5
CASSFAQEETQYF
TGCGCCAGCAGCTTCGCACAGGAGGAGACCCAGTACTTC
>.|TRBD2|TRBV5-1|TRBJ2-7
CASSLWSSGGEQYF
TGCGCCAGCAGCTTGTGGTCTAGCGGGGGCGAGCAGTACTTC
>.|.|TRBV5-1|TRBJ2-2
CASSLASANTGELFF
TGCGCCAGCAGCTTGGCGTCAGCGAACACCGGGGAGCTGTTTTTT
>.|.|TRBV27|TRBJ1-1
CASRRPGEPEAFF
TGTGCCAGCAGACGACCGGGGGAACCTGAAGCTTTCTTT
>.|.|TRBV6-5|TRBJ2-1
CASTHEAGAGNEQFF
TGTGCCAGCACCCACGAGGCGGGGGCCGGCAATGAGCAGTTCTTC
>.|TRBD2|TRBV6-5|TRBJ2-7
CASSSLAGERYEQYF
TGTGCCAGCAGTTCTCTAGCGGGAGAAAGGTACGAGCAGTACTTC
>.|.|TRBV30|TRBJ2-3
CAWRPDKEDGTDTQYF
TGTGCCTGGAGGCCCGACAAGGAGGATGGCACAGATACGCAGTATTTT
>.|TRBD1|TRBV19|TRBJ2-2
CASIRDSNTGELFF
TGTGCCAGTATCCGGGACAGTAACACCGGGGAGCTGTTTTTT
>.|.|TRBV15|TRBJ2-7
CATSRVPNYRDEQYF
TGTGCCACCAGCAGAGTCCCTAATTACCGCGACGAGCAGTACTTC
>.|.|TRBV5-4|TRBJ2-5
CASSSLPGAQETQYF
TGTGCCAGCAGCTCACTCCCAGGGGCCCAAGAGACCCAGTACTTC
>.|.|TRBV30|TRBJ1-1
CAWSVIVSTEAFF
TGTGCCTGGAGTGTAATCGTGAGCACTGAAGCTTTCTTT
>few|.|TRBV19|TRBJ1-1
CASSILDIMNTEAFF
TGTGCCAGTAGTATACTGGACATTATGAACACTGAAGCTTTCTTT
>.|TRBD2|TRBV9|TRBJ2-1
CASSVAGTSGMSSYNEQFF
TGTGCCAGCAGCGTAGCTGGGACTAGCGGGATGAGCTCCTACAATGAGCAGTTCTTC
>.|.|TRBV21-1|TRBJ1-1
CASSKVDGGRRGTEAFF
TGTGCCAGCAGCAAAGTGGATGGTGGCAGGAGAGGGACTGAAGCTTTCTTT
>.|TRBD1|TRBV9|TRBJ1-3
CASSVGPQGSGNTIYF
TGTGCCAGCAGCGTAGGTCCACAGGGGTCAGGAAACACCATATATTTT
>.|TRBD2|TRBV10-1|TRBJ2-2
CASRQRENTGELFF
TGCGCCAGCAGACAGCGGGAGAACACCGGGGAGCTGTTTTTT
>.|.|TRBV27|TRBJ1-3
CASRPRGAAGNTIYF
TGTGCCAGCAGGCCCAGGGGAGCGGCTGGAAACACCATATATTTT
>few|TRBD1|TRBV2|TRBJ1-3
CASRGTADNTIYF
TGTGCCAGCAGGGGGACAGCCGACAACACCATATATTTT
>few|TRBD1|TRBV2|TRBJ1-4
CASSDSAGGNEKLFF
TGTGCCAGCAGTGACTCGGCAGGGGGCAATGAAAAACTGTTTTTT
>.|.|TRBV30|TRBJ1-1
CAWSLDVGSTEAFF
TGTGCCTGGAGTCTGGACGTAGGGAGCACTGAAGCTTTCTTT
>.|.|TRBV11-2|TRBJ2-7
CASSLEGRLAASYEQYF
TGTGCCAGCAGCTTAGAGGGGCGGTTAGCGGCATCCTACGAGCAGTACTTC
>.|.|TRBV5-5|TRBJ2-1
CASSRRQANEQFF
TGTGCCAGCAGCAGAAGACAGGCTAATGAGCAGTTCTTC
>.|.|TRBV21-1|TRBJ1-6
CASSKGTSDSPLHF
TGTGCCAGCAGCAAAGGGACATCTGATTCACCCCTCCACTTT
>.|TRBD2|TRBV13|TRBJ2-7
CASSSWTSGIYEQYF
TGTGCCAGCAGCTCCTGGACTAGCGGAATCTACGAGCAGTACTTC
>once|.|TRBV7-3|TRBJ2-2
CASSPRYGTGELFF
TGTGCCAGCAGCCCCCGATACGGCACCGGGGAGCTGTTTTTT
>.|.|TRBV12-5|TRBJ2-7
CASGWGIPTDSYEQYF
TGTGCTAGTGGTTGGGGTATACCGACAGATTCCTACGAGCAGTACTTC